This TCR beta chain is drawn from a study of identical twins. As to this clonotype: What it recognizes is unknown.

TCRdb called the 5' RACE reads again in MiXCR, with one record for every CDR3 protein. This sample has under 500,000 distinct CDR3 sequences, with roughly an eighth found just once. The study's findings and limits: Reduced insertions were recorded for abundant cord blood beta clonotypes, with no such pattern in memory repertoires. It was possible that invariant MAIT and iNKT cells partly confounded the zero-insertion analyses.

The sample was also linked to a second study, of yellow fever vaccine responses in identical twins.

The sequence derives from a young woman in good health. The specimen was CD4+ T cells sorted from blood.

CDR3: CASSQENEQYF. DNA for the CDR3: TGTGCCAGCAGCCAAGAAAACGAGCAGTACTTC. The V call is TRBV3-1, the J call TRBJ2-7; D gene unclear. The CDR3 contains 11 residues. Deletions cut 0 bases from V and 5 bases from J, with 2 bases between. Germline V gives CDR1 LGHDT, CDR2 YNNKEL (reference sequence).